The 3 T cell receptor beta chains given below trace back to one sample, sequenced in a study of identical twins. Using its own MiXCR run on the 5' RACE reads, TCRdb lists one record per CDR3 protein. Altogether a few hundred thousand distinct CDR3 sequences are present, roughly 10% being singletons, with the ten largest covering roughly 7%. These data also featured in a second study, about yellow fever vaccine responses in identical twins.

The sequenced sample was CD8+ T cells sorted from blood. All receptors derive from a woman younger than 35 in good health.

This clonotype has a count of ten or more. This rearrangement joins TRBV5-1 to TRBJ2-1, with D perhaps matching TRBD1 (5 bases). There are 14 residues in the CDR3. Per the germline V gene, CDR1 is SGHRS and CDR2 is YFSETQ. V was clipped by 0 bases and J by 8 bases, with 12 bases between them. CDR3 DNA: TGCGCCAGCAGCTTGGAGGGGTCGGTCCATGAGCAGTTCTTC. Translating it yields CASSLEGSVHEQFF.

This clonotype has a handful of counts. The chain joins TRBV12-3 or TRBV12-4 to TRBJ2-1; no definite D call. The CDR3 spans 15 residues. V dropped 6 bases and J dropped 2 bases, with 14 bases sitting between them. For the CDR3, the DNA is TGTGCCAGCAGCTCCCGTTCTACGGCCTACAATGAGCAGTTCTTC. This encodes CASSSRSTAYNEQFF.

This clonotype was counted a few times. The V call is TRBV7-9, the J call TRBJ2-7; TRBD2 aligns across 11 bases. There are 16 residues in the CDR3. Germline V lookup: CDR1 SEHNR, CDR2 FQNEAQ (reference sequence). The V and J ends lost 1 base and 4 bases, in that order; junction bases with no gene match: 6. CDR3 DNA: TGTGCCAGCAGCTTAGGAGCGGGACTAGCGGCTTACGAGCAGTACTTC. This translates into CASSLGAGLAAYEQYF.